These 24 T cell receptor beta chains were sequenced from one sample in a study of blood T cell repertoires in COVID-19. The method was immunoSEQ multiplex PCR; TCRdb's version includes in-frame clones alone and lacks a portion of them. The sample lists approximately 300,000 clones; around nine tenths were seen once. Source material: PBMCs or T cells enriched from blood (not recorded which). These receptors were collected from a woman under 40 who had recovered from COVID-19.

This sequence joins TRBV5-1 and TRBJ2-2, with 7 bases aligning to TRBD2. V was clipped by 1 base and J by 1 base; unmatched bases: 10. Germline V gives CDR1 SGHRS, CDR2 YFSETQ. CDR3 size: 18 residues. In DNA, the CDR3 is TGCGCCAGCAGCTTGCGGGGCGGGGGACTCCTGAACACCGGGGAGCTGTTTTTT. Translation gives CASSLRGGGLLNTGELFF.

The chain links TRBV6-2 or TRBV6-3 to TRBJ1-1; TRBD1 aligns across 8 bases. Germline values: CDR1 MNHEY, CDR2 SVGEGT. The CDR3 length is 19 residues. V lost 3 bases to trimming and J lost 1 base; unmatched junction nucleotides: 16. The chain's CDR3 is CASSYPTTGAPRANTEAFF. The CDR3 DNA reads TGTGCCAGCAGTTATCCAACGACAGGGGCCCCAAGAGCGAACACTGAAGCTTTCTTT.

The chain couples TRBV7-8 to TRBJ2-5; possible D gene TRBD2, 5 bases. V was trimmed by 1 base and J by 7 bases, leaving 13 bases between them. The CDR3 totals 14 residues. Germline V gives CDR1 SGHVS, CDR2 FQNEAQ. CDR3 amino acids: CASSLVGVLGTQYF. In nucleotides, the CDR3 is TGTGCCAGCAGCTTAGTGGGAGTGCTCGGGACCCAGTACTTC.

CDR3 bases: TGTGCCAGCAGCATTTTAGCGGGCTTAAGATACAATGAGCAGTTCTTC. This sequence encodes CASSILAGLRYNEQFF. The chain combines TRBV11-2 with TRBJ2-1, with 7 bases matching TRBD2. Losses at the gene ends were 5 bases for V and 4 bases for J; bases not matched to a gene: 11. The length of the CDR3 is 16 residues. The V gene's germline CDR1 is SGHAT and CDR2 FQNNGV.

This chain uses TRBV5-1 with TRBJ2-1; 9 bases match TRBD1. J lost 2 bases, V lost 4 bases, and 7 bases had no gene match. The CDR3 extends over 16 amino acids. Germline assignment: CDR1 SGHRS and CDR2 YFSETQ. The CDR3 reads CASSTGTGLPYNEQFF. The CDR3 DNA is TGCGCCAGCAGCACCGGGACAGGGCTTCCCTACAATGAGCAGTTCTTC.

The chain has TRBV5-8 and TRBJ1-5; D might be TRBD1 (6 bases). Per the germline V gene, CDR1 is SGHTS and CDR2 is YDEGEE. CDR3 length: 14 amino acids. The germline V and J ends were trimmed by 1 base and 5 bases, with 10 bases remaining between them. The CDR3 region has the DNA TGTGCCAGCAGCTTGTTGGCAGGGGATCAGCCCCAGCATTTT. This sequence encodes CASSLLAGDQPQHF. The complete variable domain, with remaining parts taken from reference TRBV5-8 and TRBJ1-5, reads EAGVTQSPTHLIKTRGQQATLRCSPISGHTSVYWYQQALGLGLQFLLWYDEGEERNRGNFPPRFSGRQFPNYSSELNVNALELEDSALYLCASSLLAGDQPQHFGDGTRLSIL.

V gene TRBV5-1 combines with J gene TRBJ2-3; D call uncertain. CDR1 is SGHRS and CDR2 is YFSETQ in the germline V gene. This CDR3 is 16 amino acids long. V was cut by 0 bases and J by 3 bases, with 14 bases left in between. The CDR3 reads CASSLESPWPTDTQYF. As DNA, the CDR3 is TGCGCCAGCAGCTTGGAATCACCTTGGCCAACAGATACGCAGTATTTT. The whole variable domain, filled in from reference TRBV5-1 and TRBJ2-3, reads KAGVTQTPRYLIKTRGQQVTLSCSPISGHRSVSWYQQTPGQGLQFLFEYFSETQRNKGNFPGRFSGRQFSNSRSEMNVSTLELGDSALYLCASSLESPWPTDTQYFGPGTRLTVL.

The chain couples TRBV2 to TRBJ2-2, with 12 bases aligning to TRBD2. The ends lost 6 bases at V and 0 bases at J; junction bases unmatched: 8. This CDR3 region has 18 residues. Germline lookup yields CDR1 SNHLY and CDR2 FYNNEI. The chain's CDR3 is CASRSPLAGGPNTGELFF. CDR3 in DNA: TGTGCCAGCAGGAGCCCACTAGCGGGAGGCCCGAACACCGGGGAGCTGTTTTTT.

This clone came up once. The V and J genes are TRBV2 and TRBJ1-1; 9 bases map to TRBD1. This CDR3 contains 14 residues. J was trimmed by 2 bases and V by 6 bases; bases with no gene match: 4. CDR1 SNHLY and CDR2 FYNNEI come from the germline V gene. CDR3 DNA sequence: TGTGCCAGCAGGAAGACAGGGGGAAACACTGAAGCTTTCTTT. This sequence encodes CASRKTGGNTEAFF.

V gene TRBV7-3 combines with J gene TRBJ1-1; D not resolved. The CDR3 is made up of 17 amino acids. Germline V gives CDR1 SGHTA, CDR2 FQGTGA. Trimming removed 5 bases from V and 1 base from J, with 20 bases in between. This CDR3 reads CASSPRGRAARNTEAFF. CDR3 coding DNA: TGTGCCAGCAGCCCTCGGGGAAGGGCAGCAAGGAACACTGAAGCTTTCTTT. Full variable domain (missing parts from reference TRBV7-3 and TRBJ1-1): GAGVSQTPSNKVTEKGKYVELRCDPISGHTALYWYRQSLGQGPEFLIYFQGTGAADDSGLPNDRFFAVRPEGSVSTLKIQRTERGDSAVYLCASSPRGRAARNTEAFFGQGTRLTVV.

The rearrangement links TRBV7-9 to TRBJ1-1; D is undetermined. Per germline, CDR1 SEHNR and CDR2 FQNEAQ (reference sequence). The V end lost 10 bases, the J end lost 1 base, and 19 bases lay between the germline ends. There are 15 residues in the CDR3. CDR3 DNA sequence: TGTGCCACCAAGACCCCGGGAGCTAAGAACACTGAAGCTTTCTTT. Translating gives CATKTPGAKNTEAFF.

This clone was seen more than once but under ten times. The CDR3 reads CASSGGPLAGAPHEQYF. The CDR3 DNA reads as TGCGCCAGCAGCGGCGGCCCTCTAGCGGGAGCTCCCCACGAGCAGTACTTC. The chain has TRBV5-1 and TRBJ2-7; 10 bases map to TRBD2. Germline V gene lookup returns CDR1 SGHRS and CDR2 YFSETQ. V trimming: 4 bases; J trimming: 5 bases; junction bases outside the gene matches: 15. The CDR3 consists of 17 residues.

The rearrangement joins TRBV5-6 to TRBJ2-7; 11 nucleotides line up with TRBD2. The CDR3 has 14 amino acids. V trimming: 1 base; J trimming: 6 bases; junction bases outside the gene matches: 3. Germline assignment: CDR1 SGHDT and CDR2 YYEEEE. CDR3 loop: CASSLLLAGGEQYF. Here the CDR3 DNA reads TGTGCCAGCAGCTTGTTGCTAGCGGGAGGCGAGCAGTACTTC.

This chain uses TRBV19 with TRBJ1-2; D call uncertain. This CDR3 spans 13 amino acids. From germline, CDR1 is LNHDA and CDR2 SQIVND (reference sequence). V was shortened by 3 bases and J by 4 bases, with 9 bases between the two germline ends. CDR3 sequence reads: CASSIYSFYGYTF. CDR3 DNA sequence: TGTGCCAGTAGTATTTACTCTTTCTATGGCTACACCTTC.

The genes are TRBV5-4 and TRBJ2-7, with TRBD2 matching over 7 bases. This CDR3 has 16 residues. Unmatched junction bases numbered 20, after V lost 7 bases and J lost 7 bases. Germline assignment: CDR1 SGHNT and CDR2 YYREEE (reference sequence). Here the CDR3 DNA reads TGTGCCAGCGGTACGGAACTAGCGCAGGAGGTGGGGGAGCAGTACTTC. This gives the protein CASGTELAQEVGEQYF.

The chain is built from TRBV14 and TRBJ2-1, with unresolved D. Trimming removed 0 bases from V and 6 bases from J, with 9 bases in between. The CDR3 length is 14 residues. The V gene's germline CDR1 is SGHDN and CDR2 FVKESK. The CDR3: CASSQESRINEQFF. Here the CDR3 DNA reads TGTGCCAGCAGCCAAGAATCTCGTATCAATGAGCAGTTCTTC.

V usage is TRBV28 and J usage is TRBJ1-2; 8 bases are shared with TRBD1. Germline V gene lookup returns CDR1 MDHEN and CDR2 SYDVKM. There are 15 residues in the CDR3. Trimming took 5 bases from V and 4 from J; bases not matched to a gene: 9. CDR3 sequence: CASSQGQGGVYGYTF. The CDR3 region has the DNA TGTGCCAGCAGTCAAGGACAGGGAGGGGTCTATGGCTACACCTTC.

V usage is TRBV6-2 or TRBV6-3 and J usage is TRBJ2-7; tentative D call: TRBD2 (6 bases). The germline CDR1 and CDR2 sequences are MNHEY and SVGEGT. The CDR3 is made up of 14 amino acids. The germline V and J ends were trimmed by 5 bases and 6 bases, with 17 bases remaining between them. The CDR3: CASSATRRGGEQYF. CDR3 in DNA: TGTGCCAGCAGTGCGACTAGGAGAGGAGGCGAGCAGTACTTC.

In its sample, this clone was seen once. This chain links TRBV29-1 with TRBJ1-1, with no clear D. The V end was cut by 1 base, the J end by 1 base, with 7 bases between. The CDR3 runs 13 residues. Looked up from germline, CDR1 is SQVTM and CDR2 is ANQGSEA. The CDR3 DNA sequence: TGCAGCGTTGAAGTTCAGGCGAACACTGAAGCTTTCTTT. The encoded protein is CSVEVQANTEAFF.

This clone was counted between two and nine times. This chain joins TRBV4-3 and TRBJ2-1; D possibly corresponds to TRBD1 (6 bases). Trimming stripped 1 base from V and 6 bases from J, with 16 bases between. Germline values: CDR1 LGHNA, CDR2 YSLEER. CDR3 length equals 16 residues. This chain's CDR3 is CASSQAFTGYRNEQFF. The CDR3 bases are TGCGCCAGCAGCCAAGCATTTACAGGGTACCGCAATGAGCAGTTCTTC.

This rearrangement joins TRBV10-2 to TRBJ1-2; D gene ambiguous. The CDR3 totals 14 residues. Germline values: CDR1 WSHSY, CDR2 SAAADI. Trimming left V 5 bases short and J 0 bases short, with 10 bases between. In DNA, the CDR3 is TGCGCCAGCAGTTCCCAAGCTACTAACTATGGCTACACCTTC. Its protein is CASSSQATNYGYTF.

This chain joins TRBV28 and TRBJ2-4, with D possibly matching TRBD1 (6 bases). Germline loops: CDR1 MDHEN, CDR2 SYDVKM. CDR3 size: 14 residues. Trimming took off 2 bases at V and 9 bases at J, with 14 bases between the two ends. As DNA, the CDR3 is TGTGCCAGCAGTTTAGCAACAGGGAACGGCATTCAGTACTTC. This codes for CASSLATGNGIQYF.

The V gene is TRBV6-5, the J gene TRBJ2-1, with D tentatively TRBD1 (6 bases). The CDR3 is 15 amino acids. The ends were cut back, 4 bases at V and 2 bases at J, with 12 bases in the middle. Germline CDR1 and CDR2: MNHEY and SVGAGI. In DNA form, the CDR3 reads TGTGCCAGCAGTTCCCTGACAGGAACCTACAATGAGCAGTTCTTC. It codes for CASSSLTGTYNEQFF.

The gene calls are TRBV7-2 and TRBJ1-2; TRBD1 aligns across 8 bases. This CDR3 spans 14 amino acids. V gave up 5 bases and J gave up 1 base; unmatched junction bases: 3. CDR1 and CDR2 from the germline V gene are SGHTA and FQGNSA. The CDR3 region has the DNA TGTGCCAGCAGCACACAGGGGGATAACTATGGCTACACCTTC. This encodes CASSTQGDNYGYTF.